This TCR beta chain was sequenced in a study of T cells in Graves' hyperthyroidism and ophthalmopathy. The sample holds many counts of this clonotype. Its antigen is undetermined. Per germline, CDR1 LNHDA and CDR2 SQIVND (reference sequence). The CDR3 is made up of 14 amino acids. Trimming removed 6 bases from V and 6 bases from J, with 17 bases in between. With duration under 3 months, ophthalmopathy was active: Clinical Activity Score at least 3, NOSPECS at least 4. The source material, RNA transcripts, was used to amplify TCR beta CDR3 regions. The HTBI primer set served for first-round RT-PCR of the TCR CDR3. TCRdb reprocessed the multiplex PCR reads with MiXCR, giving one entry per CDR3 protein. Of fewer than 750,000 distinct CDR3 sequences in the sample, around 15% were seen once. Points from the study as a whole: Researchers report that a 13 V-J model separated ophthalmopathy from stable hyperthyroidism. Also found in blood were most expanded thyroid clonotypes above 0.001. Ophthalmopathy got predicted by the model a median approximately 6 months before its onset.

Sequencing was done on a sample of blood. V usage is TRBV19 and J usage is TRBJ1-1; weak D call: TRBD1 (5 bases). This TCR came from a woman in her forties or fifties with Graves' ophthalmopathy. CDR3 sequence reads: CASRATVGVAEAFF. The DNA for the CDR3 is TGTGCCAGTAGGGCGACAGTCGGGGTCGCTGAAGCTTTCTTT. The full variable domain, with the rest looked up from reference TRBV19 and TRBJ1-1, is DGGITQSPKYLFRKEGQNVTLSCEQNLNHDAMYWYRQDPGQGLRLIYYSQIVNDFQKGDIAEGYSVSREKKESFPLTVTSAQKNPTAFYLCASRATVGVAEAFFGQGTRLTVV.